The entry below describes one T cell receptor beta chain. These data belong to a study of blood T cell repertoires in COVID-19. Overall study context: The United States, Italy and Spain provided the acute and convalescent COVID-19 samples. The analysed material was cDNA or gDNA that came from T cells, B-cell-depleted T cells, or PBMCs.

Germline trimming cut 2 bases from V and 7 bases from J; bases unmatched to any gene: 6. This CDR3 region has 15 residues. The germline gives CDR1 LGHDT, CDR2 YNNKEL (reference sequence). Per the authors' pipeline: Amplified reference gene primers provided the basis for estimating nucleated cell counts. The repertoire was sequenced with immunoSEQ multiplex PCR; TCRdb's copy has only in-frame clones and lacks some. V, J and clone size are those of that table, while D and trimming were read from the DNA. The repertoire has 65,000 to 70,000 clones, 70% to 90% of them found once; the top ten carry roughly 3.7%.

The TCR comes from a man aged 45 to 65 with acute or convalescent COVID-19. This chain joins TRBV3-1 (or the pseudogene TRBV3-2) and TRBJ2-5, with 11 positions matching TRBD2. Sequencing was done on a sample of peripheral blood. CDR3 region: CASSQPSGGPGTQYF. CDR3 nucleotides: TGTGCCAGCAGCCAACCTAGCGGGGGGCCGGGGACCCAGTACTTC.